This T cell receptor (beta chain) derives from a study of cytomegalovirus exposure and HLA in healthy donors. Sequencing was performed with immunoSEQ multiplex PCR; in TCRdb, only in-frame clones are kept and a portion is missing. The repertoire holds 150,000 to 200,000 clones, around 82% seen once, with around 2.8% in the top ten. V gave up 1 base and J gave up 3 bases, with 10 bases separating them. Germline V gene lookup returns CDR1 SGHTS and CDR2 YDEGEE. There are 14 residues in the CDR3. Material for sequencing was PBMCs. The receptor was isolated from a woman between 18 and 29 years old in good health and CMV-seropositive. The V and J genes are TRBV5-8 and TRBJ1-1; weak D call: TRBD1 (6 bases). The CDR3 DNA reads TGTGCCAGCAGCTTGAGGGACAAGTACACTGAAGCTTTCTTT. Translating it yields CASSLRDKYTEAFF.